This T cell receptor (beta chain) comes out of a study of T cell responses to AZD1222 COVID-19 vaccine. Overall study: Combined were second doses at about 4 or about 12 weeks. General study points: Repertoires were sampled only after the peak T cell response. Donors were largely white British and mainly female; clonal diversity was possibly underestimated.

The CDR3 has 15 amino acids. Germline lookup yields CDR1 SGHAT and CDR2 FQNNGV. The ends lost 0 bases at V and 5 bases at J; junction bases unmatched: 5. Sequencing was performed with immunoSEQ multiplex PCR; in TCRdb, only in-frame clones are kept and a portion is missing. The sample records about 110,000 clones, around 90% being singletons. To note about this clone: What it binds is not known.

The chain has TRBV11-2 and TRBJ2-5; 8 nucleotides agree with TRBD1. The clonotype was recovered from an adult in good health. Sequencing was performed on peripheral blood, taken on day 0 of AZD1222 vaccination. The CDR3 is CASSLDPTGGETQYF. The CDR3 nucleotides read TGTGCCAGCAGCTTAGACCCCACAGGGGGGGAGACCCAGTACTTC. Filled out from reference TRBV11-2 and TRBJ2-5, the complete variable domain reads EAGVAQSPRYKIIEKRQSVAFWCNPISGHATLYWYQQILGQGPKLLIQFQNNGVVDDSQLPKDRFSAERLKGVDSTLKIQPAKLEDSAVYLCASSLDPTGGETQYFGPGTRLLVL.